These 22 T cell receptor beta chains were all obtained from the same sample, sequenced in a study of CD8 T cells in Susac syndrome. Reverse transcription of about 0.45 to 1 ug RNA was carried out with random hexamers. TCRdb analysed the immunoSEQ multiplex PCR reads with MiXCR anew, one entry per CDR3 protein. The repertoire has about 140,000 distinct CDR3 sequences, approximately 95% of them found once; the top ten carry 0.14%. Sequenced material: CD4+ T cells from PBMCs. The receptors were sampled from a human donor with Susac syndrome.

The chain links TRBV12-3 or TRBV12-4 to TRBJ1-2; weak D call: TRBD1 (5 bases). Trimming shortened V by 5 bases and J by 2 bases, and 15 bases separated the two germline ends. The CDR3 loop spans 15 amino acids. DNA for the CDR3: TGTGCCAGCAGTGCTCGGGACCGCCTAAACTATGGCTACACCTTC. It yields the protein CASSARDRLNYGYTF.

The chain couples TRBV7-9 to TRBJ2-7; D unclear. Trimming removed 4 bases at V and 5 bases at J, with 15 bases between. The CDR3 runs 14 residues. The germline gives CDR1 SEHNR, CDR2 FQNEAQ (reference sequence). The CDR3 spells CASSYSAVLHEQYF. Written as DNA, the CDR3 is TGTGCCAGCAGCTACTCCGCAGTGCTCCACGAGCAGTACTTC.

This clonotype appeared a single time. This chain links TRBV30 with TRBJ1-2; no reliable D call. CDR1 is GTSNPN, CDR2 SVGIG, per germline (reference sequence). The CDR3 totals 11 residues. V lost 7 bases to trimming and J lost 6 bases, with 12 bases between them. The CDR3 sequence is CASPGANGYTF. The CDR3 DNA sequence: TGTGCCTCTCCCGGCGCGAATGGCTACACCTTC.

The rearrangement uses TRBV30 and TRBJ2-5; 7 bases fit TRBD1. From germline, CDR1 is GTSNPN and CDR2 SVGIG (reference sequence). The CDR3 contains 14 residues. Germline trimming cut 3 bases from V and 3 bases from J; bases unmatched to any gene: 7. CDR3: CAWSAPGTEETQYF. CDR3 sequence (DNA): TGTGCCTGGAGCGCACCGGGGACAGAAGAGACCCAGTACTTC.

The chain is built from TRBV9 and TRBJ2-2, with 12 bases that match TRBD1. The CDR3 covers 17 residues. The trim removed 3 bases at V and 4 bases at J, leaving 7 bases unmatched. Germline CDR1 is SGDLS and CDR2 is YYNGEE. The chain's CDR3 is CASSARGQGAVTGELFF. CDR3 DNA: TGTGCCAGCAGCGCGAGGGGACAGGGGGCTGTCACCGGGGAGCTGTTTTTT.

The chain uses TRBV27 and TRBJ1-6, with D hard to call. Between the trimmed V and J ends, which lost 6 bases and 7 bases, there was a span of 16 bases. The CDR3 covers 15 residues. Germline V gene sequence: CDR1 MNHEY, CDR2 SMNVEV (reference sequence). Here the CDR3 DNA reads TGTGCCAGCAGCGCCCTCTCCCCACGCAATTCACCCCTCCACTTT. This gives the protein CASSALSPRNSPLHF.

The chain is built from TRBV28 and TRBJ1-2; the D gene is possibly TRBD1 (6 bases). Germline CDR1 and CDR2: MDHEN and SYDVKM. The V end was cut by 4 bases, the J end by 5 bases, with 11 bases between. The CDR3 sequence is 13 residues long. The CDR3 DNA reads as TGTGCCAGCAGTTCTGGACAGACATATGGCTACACCTTC. Protein sequence: CASSSGQTYGYTF.

The genes are TRBV20-1 and TRBJ2-5; 9 bases align to TRBD1. J was trimmed by 2 bases and V by 1 base; bases with no gene match: 2. The CDR3 sequence is 14 residues long. CDR1 is DFQATT and CDR2 is SNEGSKA in the germline V gene (reference sequence). The CDR3 coding sequence is TGCAGTGCTAGAGGGACAGGGGCTCAAGAGACCCAGTACTTC. Amino acids: CSARGTGAQETQYF.

The V call is TRBV28, the J call TRBJ1-5, with unresolved D. CDR1 is MDHEN and CDR2 is SYDVKM in the germline V gene. V was shortened by 5 bases and J by 0 bases, with 14 bases between the two germline ends. The CDR3 consists of 16 residues. This CDR3 reads CASSPRGGYSNQPQHF. CDR3 DNA sequence: TGTGCCAGCAGTCCTCGGGGTGGGTATAGCAATCAGCCCCAGCATTTT.

V usage is TRBV15 and J usage is TRBJ1-2; no clear D gene. Trimming shortened V by 0 bases and J by 6 bases, and 14 bases separated the two germline ends. Per germline, CDR1 LNHNV and CDR2 YYDKDF (reference sequence). The CDR3 extends over 15 amino acids. The CDR3 is CATSRDIDRRDGYTF. DNA for the CDR3: TGTGCCACCAGCAGAGATATTGACCGTCGGGATGGCTACACCTTC. Using reference TRBV15 and TRBJ1-2 for the parts outside the CDR3, the full variable domain is DAMVIQNPRYQVTQFGKPVTLSCSQTLNHNVMYWYQQKSSQAPKLLFHYYDKDFNNEADTPDNFQSRRPNTSFCFLDIRSPGLGDTAMYLCATSRDIDRRDGYTFGSGTRLTVV.

The chain is built from TRBV20-1 and TRBJ1-5, with TRBD1 as a possible D gene (5 bases). This CDR3 is 12 amino acids long. The V gene lost 6 bases and the J gene lost 6 bases, with 12 bases spanning the gap. Looked up from germline, CDR1 is DFQATT and CDR2 is SNEGSKA (reference sequence). The CDR3 sequence: CSARQLGQPQHF. The DNA of the CDR3 is TGCAGTGCCAGACAGCTCGGTCAGCCCCAGCATTTT.

The rearrangement joins TRBV6-2 or TRBV6-3 to TRBJ2-7; 10 nucleotides align to TRBD2. V lost 2 bases to trimming and J lost 3 bases; unmatched junction nucleotides: 10. This CDR3 has 17 amino acids. Germline lookup yields CDR1 MNHEY and CDR2 SVGEGT. The CDR3 DNA sequence: TGTGCCAGCAGTTACCGAGCTAGCGGGAGCCGATACTACGAGCAGTACTTC. It is translated as CASSYRASGSRYYEQYF.

The V gene is TRBV9, the J gene TRBJ2-1; weak D call: TRBD1 (5 bases). The length of the CDR3 is 17 residues. The ends were cut back, 0 bases at V and 0 bases at J, with 13 bases in the middle. Germline V gene lookup returns CDR1 SGDLS and CDR2 YYNGEE. The CDR3 coding sequence is TGTGCCAGCAGCGTAGGATTAGGGGTCAACTCCTACAATGAGCAGTTCTTC. Amino acids: CASSVGLGVNSYNEQFF. The whole variable domain, remainder taken from reference TRBV9 and TRBJ2-1, is DSGVTQTPKHLITATGQRVTLRCSPRSGDLSVYWYQQSLDQGLQFLIQYYNGEERAKGNILERFSAQQFPDLHSELNLSSLELGDSALYFCASSVGLGVNSYNEQFFGPGTRLTVL.

The rearrangement links TRBV4-3 to TRBJ1-3; D is ambiguous. V was cut by 0 bases and J by 3 bases, with 9 bases left in between. Germline CDR1 is LGHNA and CDR2 is YSLEER. CDR3 length equals 15 residues. CDR3 amino acids: CASSQDLTVGNTIYF. CDR3 sequence (DNA): TGCGCCAGCAGCCAAGATCTTACAGTTGGAAACACCATATATTTT.

This clonotype has just one count. The chain is built from TRBV20-1 and TRBJ2-3, with TRBD2 identical over 9 bases. There are 15 residues in the CDR3. J gave up 6 bases and V 5 bases, and 12 bases lay outside the gene matches. CDR1 DFQATT and CDR2 SNEGSKA come from the germline V gene (reference sequence). The DNA for the CDR3 is TGCAGTGCTTTCTCGGCTAGCGGGGTTCGGGATACGCAGTATTTT. It specifies CSAFSASGVRDTQYF.

The chain has TRBV3-1 and TRBJ2-2, with TRBD1 identical over 7 bases. CDR1 is LGHDT, CDR2 YNNKEL, per germline (reference sequence). V shed 5 bases, J shed 3 bases, and the junction held 3 bases outside the gene matches. This CDR3 contains 14 residues. The CDR3 DNA is TGTGCCAGCAGCTCGGGACAGTACACCGGGGAGCTGTTTTTT. Residues: CASSSGQYTGELFF.

The chain uses TRBV9 and TRBJ1-4; possibly TRBD1 for D (5 bases). The CDR3 sequence is 14 residues long. CDR1 is SGDLS, CDR2 YYNGEE, per germline. V dropped 0 bases and J dropped 7 bases, with 10 bases sitting between them. The CDR3: CASSVDAGIEKLFF. The CDR3, as DNA: TGTGCCAGCAGCGTAGATGCAGGGATTGAAAAACTGTTTTTT.

The V gene is TRBV30, the J gene TRBJ1-4; unclear D gene. The CDR3 is made up of 13 amino acids. Germline V lookup: CDR1 GTSNPN, CDR2 SVGIG (reference sequence). The V gene lost 4 bases and the J gene lost 6 bases, with 12 bases spanning the gap. CDR3 DNA sequence: TGTGCCTGGAATACGAACCAGCATGAAAAACTGTTTTTT. It translates to CAWNTNQHEKLFF. Full variable domain (missing parts from reference TRBV30 and TRBJ1-4): SQTIHQWPATLVQPVGSPLSLECTVEGTSNPNLYWYRQAAGRGLQLLFYSVGIGQISSEVPQNLSASRPQDRQFILSSKKLLLSDSGFYLCAWNTNQHEKLFFGSGTQLSVL.

The rearrangement uses TRBV6-1 and TRBJ2-7; no firm D call. The CDR3 length is 12 residues. V lost 3 bases to trimming and J lost 6 bases, with 9 bases between them. Germline loops: CDR1 MNHNS, CDR2 SASEGT. The CDR3 nucleotides are TGTGCCAGCAGTGATCCGCTTCGCGAGCAGTACTTC. Amino acid sequence: CASSDPLREQYF.

The chain couples TRBV5-6 to TRBJ1-2, with D tentatively TRBD1 (5 bases). The CDR3 covers 13 residues. The ends were cut back, 0 bases at V and 8 bases at J, with 11 bases in the middle. CDR1 is SGHDT, CDR2 YYEEEE, per germline. The CDR3 nucleotides are TGTGCCAGCAGCTTGGCCGCGGGGCAGGGCTACACCTTC. This gives the protein CASSLAAGQGYTF.

The V gene is TRBV20-1, the J gene TRBJ1-1; D remains unclear. V lost 4 bases and J 4 bases, leaving 13 bases between the germline ends. The CDR3 runs to 13 residues. The V gene's germline CDR1 is DFQATT and CDR2 SNEGSKA (reference sequence). CDR3 bases: TGCAGTGCTATGGCTGGGAGTGGCACTGAAGCTTTCTTT. Protein sequence: CSAMAGSGTEAFF.

The chain combines TRBV9 with TRBJ2-1; perhaps TRBD2 as D (5 bases). Trimming removed 0 bases at V and 8 bases at J, with 15 bases between. Germline CDR1 SGDLS, CDR2 YYNGEE. The CDR3 sequence is 15 residues long. Here the CDR3 reads CASSVGGGSRDEQFF. The CDR3 nucleotides are TGTGCCAGCAGCGTAGGGGGTGGGAGTCGCGATGAGCAGTTCTTC.